This record covers a single TCR beta chain. TCRdb keeps only in-frame clones here, not all; method: immunoSEQ multiplex PCR. This sample yields about 100,000 clones, of which 86% are seen a single time; about 3% belongs to the top ten. This sample was taken from a study of T cell responses to AZD1222 COVID-19 vaccine. The CDR3 runs to 19 residues. Trimming took 0 bases from V and 0 from J, leaving 15 bases between them. CDR1 and CDR2 (germline): MGHRA, YSYEKL. The TCR was taken from an adult in good health. Here the sequenced sample was peripheral blood, taken on day 0 of AZD1222 vaccination. V gene TRBV4-1 combines with J gene TRBJ2-6; maybe TRBD1 (7 bases). The CDR3 sequence: CASSQDPPGGSSGANVLTF. The CDR3 DNA reads TGCGCCAGCAGCCAAGATCCGCCAGGGGGGAGCTCTGGGGCCAACGTCCTGACTTTC.